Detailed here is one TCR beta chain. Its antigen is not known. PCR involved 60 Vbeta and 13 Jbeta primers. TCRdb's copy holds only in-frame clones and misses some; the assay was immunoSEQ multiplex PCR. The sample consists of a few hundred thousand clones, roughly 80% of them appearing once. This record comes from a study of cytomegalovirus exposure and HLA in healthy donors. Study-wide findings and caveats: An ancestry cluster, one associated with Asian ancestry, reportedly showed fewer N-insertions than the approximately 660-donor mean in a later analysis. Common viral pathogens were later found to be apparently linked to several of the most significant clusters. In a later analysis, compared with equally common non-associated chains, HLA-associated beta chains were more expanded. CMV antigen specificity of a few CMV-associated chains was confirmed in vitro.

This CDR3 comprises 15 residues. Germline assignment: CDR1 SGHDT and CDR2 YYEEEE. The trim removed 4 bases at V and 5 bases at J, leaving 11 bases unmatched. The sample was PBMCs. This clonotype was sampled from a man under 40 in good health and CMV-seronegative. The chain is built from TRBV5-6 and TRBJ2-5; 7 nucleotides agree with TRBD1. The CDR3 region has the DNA TGTGCCAGCAGCAACCTCAACAGGGGTAGGGAGACCCAGTACTTC. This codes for CASSNLNRGRETQYF.